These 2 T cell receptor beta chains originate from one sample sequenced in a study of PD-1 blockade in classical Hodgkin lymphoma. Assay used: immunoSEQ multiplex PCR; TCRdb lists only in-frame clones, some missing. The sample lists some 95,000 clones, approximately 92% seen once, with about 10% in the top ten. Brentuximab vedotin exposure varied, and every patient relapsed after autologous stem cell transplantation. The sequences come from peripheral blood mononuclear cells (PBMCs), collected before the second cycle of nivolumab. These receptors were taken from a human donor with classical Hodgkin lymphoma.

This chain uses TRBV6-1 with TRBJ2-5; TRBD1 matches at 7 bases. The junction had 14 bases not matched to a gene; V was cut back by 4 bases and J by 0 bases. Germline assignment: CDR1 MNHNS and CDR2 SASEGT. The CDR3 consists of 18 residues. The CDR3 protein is CASSAEERGPLYQETQYF. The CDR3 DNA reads TGTGCCAGCAGTGCGGAAGAAAGGGGGCCCCTGTACCAAGAGACCCAGTACTTC.

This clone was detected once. CDR3 residues: CASSYGHRGSQPQHF. CDR3 bases: TGTGCCAGTAGTTATGGCCACAGGGGTAGTCAGCCCCAGCATTTT. The rearrangement uses TRBV19 and TRBJ1-5, with TRBD1 identical over 7 bases. Germline V CDR1 and CDR2: LNHDA, SQIVND (reference sequence). CDR3 size: 15 residues. With 5 bases clipped from V and 6 bases from J, the junction kept 10 bases outside the gene matches.